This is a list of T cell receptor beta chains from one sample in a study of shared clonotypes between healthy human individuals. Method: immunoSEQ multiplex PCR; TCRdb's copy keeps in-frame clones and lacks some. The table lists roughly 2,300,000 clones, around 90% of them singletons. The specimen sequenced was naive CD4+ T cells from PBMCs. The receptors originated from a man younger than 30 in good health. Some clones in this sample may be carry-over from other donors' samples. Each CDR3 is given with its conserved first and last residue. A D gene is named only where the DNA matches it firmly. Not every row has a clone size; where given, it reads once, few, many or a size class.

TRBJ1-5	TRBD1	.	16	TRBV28	TGTGCCAGCAGCTCCGTGCAGGGGGCGGGCAATCAGCCCCAGCATTTT	CASSSVQGAGNQPQHF
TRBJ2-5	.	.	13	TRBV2	TGTGCCAGCAGTTTTGACGGGGGCGAGACCCAGTACTTC	CASSFDGGETQYF
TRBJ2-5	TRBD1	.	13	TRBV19	TGTGCCAGTAGTATAATCAGGGGGGAGACCCAGTACTTC	CASSIIRGETQYF
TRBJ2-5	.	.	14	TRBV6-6	TGTGCCAGCAGTCGTCAGGGTACGGGGGAGACCCAGTACTTC	CASSRQGTGETQYF
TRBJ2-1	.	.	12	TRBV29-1	TGCAGCGTTGCGCGGGGTTACAATGAGCAGTTCTTC	CSVARGYNEQFF
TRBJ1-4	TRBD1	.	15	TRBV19	TGTGCCAGTAGTATTGGGTCGTCAGGGGGTGAAAAACTGTTTTTT	CASSIGSSGGEKLFF
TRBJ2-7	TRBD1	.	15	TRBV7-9	TGTGCCAGCAGCGCCAGACAGGGTATCGTCTACGAGCAGTACTTC	CASSARQGIVYEQYF
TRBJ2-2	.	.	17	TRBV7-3	TGTGCCAGCAGCTTAACGCGGGACACCTACACGGCCGGGGAGCTGTTTTTT	CASSLTRDTYTAGELFF
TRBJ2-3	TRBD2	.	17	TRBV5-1	TGCGCCAGCAGCTTGGCGGCTAGCGGGTCCTACACAGATACGCAGTATTTT	CASSLAASGSYTDTQYF
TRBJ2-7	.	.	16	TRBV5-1	TGCGCCAGCAGCTTGCTCGGGGCCACAGCGGGTTACGAGCAGTACTTC	CASSLLGATAGYEQYF
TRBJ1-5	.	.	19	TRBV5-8	TGTGCCAGCCAAACAAAACCGGGACATCCCGGTAATGGCAATCAGCCCCAGCATTTT	CASQTKPGHPGNGNQPQHF
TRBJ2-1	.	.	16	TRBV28	TGTGCCAGCAGTTTCAGTTGGGCTACTCCAGTCAATGAGCAGTTCTTC	CASSFSWATPVNEQFF
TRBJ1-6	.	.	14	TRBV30	TGTGCCTGGACGGGGGAGAGGGCCTATTCACCCCTCCACTTT	CAWTGERAYSPLHF
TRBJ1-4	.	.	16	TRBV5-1	TGCGCCAGCAGCCCCCTCGGGAGGGTTCGAAATGAAAAACTGTTTTTT	CASSPLGRVRNEKLFF
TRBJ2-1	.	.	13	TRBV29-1	TGCAGCGTCTGGGGCGGGCTATACAATGAGCAGTTCTTC	CSVWGGLYNEQFF
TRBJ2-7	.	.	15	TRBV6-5	TGTGCCAGCAGTTACTCGGGGTCAACCGGCTACGAGCAGTACTTC	CASSYSGSTGYEQYF
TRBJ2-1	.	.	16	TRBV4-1	TGCGCCAGCACCCCAAACAGGGCCAGCTCCTACAATGAGCAGTTCTTC	CASTPNRASSYNEQFF
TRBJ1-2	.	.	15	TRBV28	TGTGCCAGCAGTTTATCCCCCCAATGGAATTATGGCTACACCTTC	CASSLSPQWNYGYTF
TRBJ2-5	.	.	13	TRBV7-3	TGTGCCAGCAGCTTAATGGGGGTAGAGACCCAGTACTTC	CASSLMGVETQYF
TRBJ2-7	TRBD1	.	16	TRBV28	TGTGCCAGCAGTTCCGACTCGGGACAGGGACTATACGAGCAGTACTTC	CASSSDSGQGLYEQYF
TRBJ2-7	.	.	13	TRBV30	TGTGCCTGGAGTCCCGAATCTGGTGGCGAGCAGTACTTC	CAWSPESGGEQYF
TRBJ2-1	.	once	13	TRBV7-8	TGTGCCAGCAGCGCGCAATCCGGTGGTGAGCAGTTCTTC	CASSAQSGGEQFF
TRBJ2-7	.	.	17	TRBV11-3	TGTGCCAGCAGCTTAGTATCGGGCCTGCCCCTTCCCTACGAGCAGTACTTC	CASSLVSGLPLPYEQYF
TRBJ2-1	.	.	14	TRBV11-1	TGTGCCAGCAGCTTCGGGCCGGACAACAATGAGCAGTTCTTC	CASSFGPDNNEQFF
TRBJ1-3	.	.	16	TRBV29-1	TGCAGCGTTGAATTAGGCGGCCACCCCTCTGGAAACACCATATATTTT	CSVELGGHPSGNTIYF
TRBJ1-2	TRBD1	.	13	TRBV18	TGTGCCAGCTCACCACAGGGGGCTAATGGCTACACCTTC	CASSPQGANGYTF
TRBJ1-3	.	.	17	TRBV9	TGTGCCAGCAGCGTAGATGGTCCCAGGAACTCTGGAAACACCATATATTTT	CASSVDGPRNSGNTIYF
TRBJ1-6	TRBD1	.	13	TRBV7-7	TGTGCCAGCAGCCTAGACAGGGCCTCACCCCTCCACTTT	CASSLDRASPLHF
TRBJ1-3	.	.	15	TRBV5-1	TGCGCCAGCAGCTTGGAAGGGAGCTCTGGAAACACCATATATTTT	CASSLEGSSGNTIYF
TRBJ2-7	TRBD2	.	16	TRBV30	TGTGCCTGGAGTGTAAGCGGGACGGTTATACCCTACGAGCAGTACTTC	CAWSVSGTVIPYEQYF
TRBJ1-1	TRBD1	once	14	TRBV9	TGTGCCAGCAGCCCTCGGACAGGGGGCACTGAAGCTTTCTTT	CASSPRTGGTEAFF
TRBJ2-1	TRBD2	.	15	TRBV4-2	TGTGCCAGCAGCCCCCTAGCGGGCTGGAACAATGAGCAGTTCTTC	CASSPLAGWNNEQFF
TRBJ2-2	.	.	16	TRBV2	TGTGCCAGCAGTGAAAGGTCTGCGAAAGGTACCGGGGAGCTGTTTTTT	CASSERSAKGTGELFF
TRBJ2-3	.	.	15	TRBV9	TGTGCCAGCAGCGTAGTGGGTACTAGCACAGATACGCAGTATTTT	CASSVVGTSTDTQYF
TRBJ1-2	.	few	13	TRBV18	TGTGCCAGCTCACCGGACCGGCAGTACGGCTACACCTTC	CASSPDRQYGYTF
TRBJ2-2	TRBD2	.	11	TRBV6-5	TGTGCCAGTGGGACTAGCGGGGAGCTGCTTTTT	CASGTSGELLF
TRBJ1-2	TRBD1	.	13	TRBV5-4	TGTGCCAGCAGCTTGCGGGACAGCTATGGCTACACCTTC	CASSLRDSYGYTF
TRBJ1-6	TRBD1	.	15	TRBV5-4	TGTGCCAGCAGCGGGGGACAGGGAAGAAATTCACCCCTCCACTTT	CASSGGQGRNSPLHF
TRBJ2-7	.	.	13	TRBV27	TGTGCCAGCAGTTTCGGGCCCAGCGCGGAGCAGTACTTC	CASSFGPSAEQYF
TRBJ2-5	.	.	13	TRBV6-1	TGTGCCAGCGGAGCGGTGTACCAAGAGACCCAGTACTTC	CASGAVYQETQYF
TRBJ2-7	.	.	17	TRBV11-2	TGTGCCAGCAGCTTAGAACGGGGAGCCCCCAACCCCTACGAGCAGTACTTC	CASSLERGAPNPYEQYF
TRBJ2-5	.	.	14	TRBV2	TGTGCCACCCGAGCGGGCCGAACTTTAGGGACCCAGTACTTC	CATRAGRTLGTQYF
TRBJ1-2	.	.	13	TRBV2	TGTGCCAGCAGTGGTTGGCAGGGCTATGGCTACACCTTC	CASSGWQGYGYTF
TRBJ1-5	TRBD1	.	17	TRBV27	TGTGCCACCCGAACGAGAACAGGGGACAATAGCAATCAGCCCCAGCATTTT	CATRTRTGDNSNQPQHF
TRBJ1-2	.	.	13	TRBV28	TGTGCCAGCAGAACCCAGGTGGACTATGGCTACACCTTC	CASRTQVDYGYTF
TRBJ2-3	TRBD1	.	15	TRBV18	TGTGCCAGCTCACTCTCGGGACAGGGGCCAGATACGCAGTATTTT	CASSLSGQGPDTQYF